These 16 T cell receptor beta chains were sequenced from one sample in a study of shared clonotypes between healthy human individuals. The method was immunoSEQ multiplex PCR; TCRdb's version includes in-frame clones alone and lacks a portion of them. The sample includes over a million clones, about four fifths of them seen just once. The sequenced sample was memory CD4+ T cells from PBMCs. Indicated subset: CD45RA-negative fraction. These receptors all stem from a man aged 18 to 29 in good health. Some clones in this sample may be carry-over from other donors' samples.

This clone was observed a handful of times. Other DNA sequences in this specimen translate into the identical CDR3. V usage is TRBV5-1 and J usage is TRBJ2-7; D perhaps matches TRBD2 (5 bases). This CDR3 contains 13 residues. V was cut by 0 bases and J by 3 bases, with 7 bases left in between. CDR1 is SGHRS, CDR2 YFSETQ, per germline. The DNA for the CDR3 is TGCGCCAGCAGCTTGGTCAGCGGCTACGAGCAGTACTTC. Amino acid sequence: CASSLVSGYEQYF. The full variable domain, completed using reference TRBV5-1 and TRBJ2-7, is KAGVTQTPRYLIKTRGQQVTLSCSPISGHRSVSWYQQTPGQGLQFLFEYFSETQRNKGNFPGRFSGRQFSNSRSEMNVSTLELGDSALYLCASSLVSGYEQYFGPGTRLTVT.

This clone was seen just once. The genes are TRBV14 and TRBJ1-1; D is uncertain. Trimming cost V 1 base and J 2 bases, with 11 bases left between them. Germline CDR1 is SGHDN and CDR2 is FVKESK. The CDR3 has 15 amino acids. The CDR3 coding sequence is TGTGCCAGCAGCCAAGTTATGGGGTTAAACACTGAAGCTTTCTTT. Protein product: CASSQVMGLNTEAFF.

This clone was seen a few times. The chain joins TRBV28 to TRBJ1-1, with D uncertain. Looked up from germline, CDR1 is MDHEN and CDR2 is SYDVKM. V lost 8 bases and J 4 bases, leaving 5 bases between the germline ends. The CDR3 is 10 residues long. The CDR3 nucleotides are TGTGCCAGCGGGGTCACTGAAGCTTTCTTT. Amino acids: CASGVTEAFF.

The V call is TRBV29-1, the J call TRBJ2-4; D may correspond to TRBD1 or TRBD2 (5 bases each). This CDR3 contains 12 residues. Germline loops: CDR1 SQVTM, CDR2 ANQGSEA. The ends were cut back, 5 bases at V and 6 bases at J, with 11 bases in the middle. DNA of the CDR3: TGCAGCGTTTGCTTTGGGGGAAACATTCAGTACTTC. Translated: CSVCFGGNIQYF.

The chain joins TRBV7-8 to TRBJ1-2; D uncertain. The CDR3 sequence is 15 residues long. CDR1 and CDR2 from the germline V gene are SGHVS and FQNEAQ. With 3 bases removed from V and 8 bases from J, the gap between germline ends came to 19 bases. The CDR3 protein is CASSFRSGPGRGYTF. The CDR3 nucleotides are TGTGCCAGCAGCTTCCGCTCTGGACCGGGTCGGGGCTACACCTTC.

The chain couples TRBV2 to TRBJ2-2, with 7 bases fitting TRBD1. V gave up 7 bases and J gave up 4 bases; unmatched junction bases: 9. This CDR3 contains 15 residues. Per germline, CDR1 SNHLY and CDR2 FYNNEI. The CDR3: CASNWGTDLTGELFF. As DNA, the CDR3 is TGTGCCAGCAATTGGGGGACAGACCTCACCGGGGAGCTGTTTTTT.

The rearrangement uses TRBV7-2 and TRBJ1-6, with D possibly being TRBD1 (6 bases). V lost 1 base, J lost 9 bases, and 16 bases lay in between. Germline CDR1 reads SGHTA; CDR2 reads FQGNSA. CDR3 length equals 16 residues. CDR3 sequence: CASSLVFGGQSSPLHF. CDR3 in DNA: TGTGCCAGCAGCTTAGTATTCGGGGGGCAGAGTTCACCCCTCCACTTT.

The chain carries TRBV28 and TRBJ2-7, with 8 nucleotides matching TRBD2. The ends lost 5 bases at V and 3 bases at J; junction bases unmatched: 12. CDR1 is MDHEN and CDR2 is SYDVKM in the germline V gene. The CDR3 runs 16 residues. The CDR3 bases are TGTGCCAGCAGTAGTCCGGGTAGCGGGAAAGGCTACGAGCAGTACTTC. It specifies CASSSPGSGKGYEQYF.

The chain is built from TRBV20-1 and TRBJ2-3; D remains ambiguous. V dropped 6 bases and J dropped 6 bases, with 7 bases sitting between them. Germline CDR1 reads DFQATT; CDR2 reads SNEGSKA (reference sequence). This CDR3 spans 10 amino acids. CDR3 sequence reads: CSAPMDTQYF. The DNA for the CDR3 is TGCAGTGCCCCAATGGATACGCAGTATTTT.

The genes are TRBV6-6 and TRBJ2-7; possible D gene TRBD2, 7 bases. This CDR3 contains 14 residues. V lost 0 bases to trimming and J lost 6 bases, with 12 bases between them. Per germline, CDR1 MNHNY and CDR2 SVGAGI (reference sequence). The CDR3 loop reads CASSYSGGGGEQYF. The CDR3 DNA sequence: TGTGCCAGCAGTTACTCGGGAGGGGGGGGCGAGCAGTACTTC.

In regard to this clone: Being one base from a much bigger clone, this may be a read error. This chain connects TRBV5-1 to TRBJ2-1; the match to TRBD2 covers 13 bases. Trimming at V came to 4 bases and at J to 6 bases, leaving 1 base not matched to a gene. Germline values: CDR1 SGHRS, CDR2 YFSETQ. The CDR3 runs 14 residues. Here the CDR3 reads CASSRTSGSNEQFF. The DNA for the CDR3 is TGCGCCAGCAGCCGGACTAGCGGGAGCAATGAGCAGTTCTTC. Full variable domain (remainder filled in from reference TRBV5-1 and TRBJ2-1): KAGVTQTPRYLIKTRGQQVTLSCSPISGHRSVSWYQQTPGQGLQFLFEYFSETQRNKGNFPGRFSGRQFSNSRSEMNVSTLELGDSALYLCASSRTSGSNEQFFGPGTRLTVL.

The rearrangement links TRBV20-1 to TRBJ1-2, with D possibly being TRBD1 (5 bases). This CDR3 is built from 11 residues. CDR1 is DFQATT and CDR2 is SNEGSKA in the germline V gene (reference sequence). V was clipped by 7 bases and J by 4 bases, with 10 bases between them. The CDR3 nucleotides read TGCAGTGTCGGCAGGGTCTATGGCTACACCTTC. Translated: CSVGRVYGYTF.

The chain links TRBV27 to TRBJ1-1, with unresolved D. Germline CDR1 is MNHEY and CDR2 is SMNVEV (reference sequence). Trimming took 8 bases from V and 3 from J, leaving 19 bases between them. CDR3 length: 15 amino acids. CDR3 sequence reads: CASASGRRADTEAFF. The DNA of the CDR3 is TGTGCCAGCGCCTCCGGGAGGAGGGCGGACACTGAAGCTTTCTTT.

CDR3: CASSQGPNRVAEAFF. The CDR3 coding sequence is TGCGCCAGCAGCCAAGGCCCAAACAGGGTCGCTGAAGCTTTCTTT. This chain connects TRBV4-1 to TRBJ1-1; tentatively, D is TRBD1 (6 bases). Trimming shortened V by 1 base and J by 6 bases, and 15 bases separated the two germline ends. The CDR3 has 15 residues. Germline V gene data show CDR1 as MGHRA and CDR2 as YSYEKL.

The J gene is TRBJ2-6, the V gene TRBV11-2; 7 bases match TRBD1. V shed 5 bases and J 3 bases; nucleotides not matched to a gene: 4. Germline-derived CDR1 and CDR2 are SGHAT and FQNNGV. The CDR3 is made up of 15 amino acids. The CDR3 spells CASSRTGDGANVLTF. The CDR3 DNA is TGTGCCAGCAGCCGGACAGGTGATGGGGCCAACGTCCTGACTTTC.

This chain uses TRBV28 with TRBJ2-3, with D unresolved. CDR1 is MDHEN and CDR2 is SYDVKM in the germline V gene. V was cut by 3 bases and J by 0 bases, with 16 bases left in between. The CDR3 has 17 amino acids. The CDR3 region is CASSFEWRGLSTDTQYF. The CDR3 DNA reads as TGTGCCAGCAGTTTTGAGTGGCGTGGCCTTAGCACAGATACGCAGTATTTT.